This TCR beta chain was observed in a study of T-cell reconstitution after alpha-beta-depleted transplantation in children. It was with unique molecular identifiers that the TCRbeta library was prepared. TCRdb processed the PCR reads anew with MiXCR; each CDR3 protein has one entry. This repertoire shows about 420,000 distinct CDR3 sequences, approximately 11% found once; its top ten account for approximately 5%. The source is a human donor who donated a stem cell graft to a child with acute myeloid leukemia. Sequencing used PBMCs from the stem cell graft donor, obtained from the stem cell graft.

The DNA of the CDR3 is TGCAGTGCTAGACCATGGACGAGGGATCTAGGTGAGCAGTTCTTC. Its protein product is CSARPWTRDLGEQFF. This chain joins TRBV20-1 and TRBJ2-1, with D possibly matching TRBD2 (5 bases). The CDR3 has 15 residues. From germline, CDR1 is DFQATT and CDR2 SNEGSKA (reference sequence). Trimming stripped 2 bases from V and 9 bases from J, with 20 bases between.